Listed here are 28 T cell receptor beta chains from one sample, sequenced in a study of blood T cell repertoires in COVID-19. Assay: immunoSEQ multiplex PCR; the TCRdb copy retains only in-frame clones and omits some. The table shows 400,000 to 550,000 clones, with roughly 90% occurring only once. The sample consisted of peripheral blood. Receptors were obtained from a woman in her twenties or thirties with acute or convalescent COVID-19.

CDR3 protein: CASSYYSKNIQYF. As DNA, the CDR3 is TGTGCCAGCAGTTACTACAGCAAAAACATTCAGTACTTC. The V call is TRBV6-5, the J call TRBJ2-4; the D is unclear. V was cut by 1 base and J by 3 bases, with 4 bases left in between. This CDR3 has 13 residues. Germline V CDR1 and CDR2: MNHEY, SVGAGI.

The chain has TRBV27 and TRBJ2-5; no firm D call. This CDR3 is built from 11 residues. V lost 7 bases to trimming and J lost 7 bases, with 10 bases between them. Germline CDR1 is MNHEY and CDR2 is SMNVEV (reference sequence). The CDR3 is CASTPCGTQYF. CDR3 bases: TGTGCCAGCACCCCATGCGGGACCCAGTACTTC.

CDR3 residues: CASSSQGHGNTIYF. The CDR3 DNA follows: TGCGCCAGCAGCTCTCAGGGGCATGGAAACACCATATATTTT. V gene TRBV5-1 combines with J gene TRBJ1-3; maybe TRBD1 (6 bases). Germline assignment: CDR1 SGHRS and CDR2 YFSETQ. The CDR3 is made up of 14 amino acids. Between the trimmed V and J ends, which lost 3 bases and 3 bases, there was a span of 10 bases. The full variable domain, rest sourced from reference TRBV5-1 and TRBJ1-3, is KAGVTQTPRYLIKTRGQQVTLSCSPISGHRSVSWYQQTPGQGLQFLFEYFSETQRNKGNFPGRFSGRQFSNSRSEMNVSTLELGDSALYLCASSSQGHGNTIYFGEGSWLTVV.

The chain is built from TRBV4-2 and TRBJ2-7; TRBD1 is a possible D gene (6 bases). The CDR3 covers 16 residues. V was pared by 2 bases and J by 0 bases, with 14 bases between. Germline CDR1 LGHNA, CDR2 YNFKEQ. The CDR3, as DNA: TGTGCCAGCAGCCAACAGGGGACGGGGAGCTCCTACGAGCAGTACTTC. Translation: CASSQQGTGSSYEQYF.

The rearrangement uses TRBV5-1 and TRBJ2-1; a possible D gene is TRBD2 (6 bases). Germline V lookup: CDR1 SGHRS, CDR2 YFSETQ. The CDR3 consists of 13 residues. V was cut by 2 bases and J by 5 bases, with 8 bases left in between. The DNA of the CDR3 is TGCGCCAGCAGCTTTTGGGGGGACAATGAGCAGTTCTTC. Translating it yields CASSFWGDNEQFF.

The DNA of the CDR3 is TGTGCCAGCAGCTTAAATAGATGGACTGAAGCTTTCTTT. It yields the protein CASSLNRWTEAFF. The V call is TRBV7-3, the J call TRBJ1-1; no clear D. The CDR3 covers 13 residues. The V gene lost 1 base and the J gene lost 5 bases, with 8 bases spanning the gap. From germline, CDR1 is SGHTA and CDR2 FQGTGA.

Remarks on this clone: A junction end diverges from the germline sequence, so it may reflect a read error. The chain carries TRBV5-1 and TRBJ1-3; D is undetermined. Germline assignment: CDR1 SGHRS and CDR2 YFSETQ. This CDR3 spans 15 amino acids. The chain's CDR3 is CASSVNGRAGDTIYF. The CDR3 region has the DNA TGCGCCAGCAGCGTCAACGGGAGGGCTGGAGACACCATATATTTT.

The CDR3 DNA reads as TGTGCCAGCTCACCCGTAGCGGGAGAGTACAATGAGCAGTTCTTC. This encodes CASSPVAGEYNEQFF. The chain carries TRBV18 and TRBJ2-1; 9 nucleotides agree with TRBD2. CDR1 and CDR2 from the germline V gene are KGHSH and LQKENI. The CDR3 consists of 15 residues. With V trimmed by 3 bases and J by 4 bases, 4 bases remained unmatched.

This chain uses TRBV2 with TRBJ1-4; 7 bases match TRBD1. The CDR3 sequence is 17 residues long. V was clipped by 3 bases and J by 9 bases; unmatched bases: 16. CDR1 SNHLY and CDR2 FYNNEI come from the germline V gene. CDR3 protein: CASSDRGEIGQVQKLFF. CDR3 DNA: TGTGCCAGCAGTGATCGAGGAGAAATAGGACAGGTTCAAAAACTGTTTTTT.

V is TRBV30 and J is TRBJ2-7; 8 bases are a match to TRBD2. CDR3 size: 15 residues. Per the germline V gene, CDR1 is GTSNPN and CDR2 is SVGIG (reference sequence). With V trimmed by 2 bases and J by 3 bases, 9 bases remained unmatched. The CDR3 sequence is CAWSSGGAGGYEQYF. Here the CDR3 DNA reads TGTGCCTGGAGTTCCGGGGGGGCCGGGGGCTACGAGCAGTACTTC. The full variable domain, its missing parts supplied by reference TRBV30 and TRBJ2-7, is SQTIHQWPATLVQPVGSPLSLECTVEGTSNPNLYWYRQAAGRGLQLLFYSVGIGQISSEVPQNLSASRPQDRQFILSSKKLLLSDSGFYLCAWSSGGAGGYEQYFGPGTRLTVT.

To note about this clone: The junction shows a germline mismatch at one end, possibly a read error. The chain has TRBV2 and TRBJ1-2; 8 bases align to TRBD1. CDR3 length: 16 amino acids. Germline V gives CDR1 SNHLY, CDR2 FYNNEI. CDR3 residues: CASSEGEGPQGVGYTF. The CDR3 coding sequence is TGTGCCAGCAGCGAAGGGGAAGGACCACAGGGGGTAGGCTACACCTTC.

The chain carries TRBV2 and TRBJ2-3, with 7 positions matching TRBD2. V lost 4 bases to trimming and J lost 2 bases; unmatched junction nucleotides: 9. Germline CDR1 is SNHLY and CDR2 is FYNNEI. This CDR3 comprises 16 residues. CDR3: CASSGTSPILTDTQYF. In DNA form, the CDR3 reads TGTGCCAGCAGTGGGACTAGTCCCATTCTCACAGATACGCAGTATTTT.

The chain links TRBV3-1 (or the pseudogene TRBV3-2) to TRBJ2-5; 10 bases match TRBD2. Germline CDR1 and CDR2: LGHDT and YNNKEL (reference sequence). The J segment lost 3 bases and the V segment lost 4 bases, leaving 11 bases of the junction unmatched. The CDR3 is 17 amino acids. The CDR3 sequence: CASSLYMSGGAKETQYF. As DNA, the CDR3 is TGTGCCAGCAGCCTCTATATGAGCGGGGGGGCCAAAGAGACCCAGTACTTC.

The rearrangement links TRBV2 to TRBJ2-1; D unresolved. CDR1 and CDR2 (germline): SNHLY, FYNNEI. This CDR3 comprises 14 residues. V was clipped by 2 bases and J by 15 bases, with 20 bases between them. The CDR3 bases are TGTGCCAGCAGTGAAATGAGGAAACCAGCGCTCCTGTTCTTC. This gives the protein CASSEMRKPALLFF.

This chain uses TRBV7-9 with TRBJ1-1; TRBD1 matches at 7 bases. Germline V gene data show CDR1 as SEHNR and CDR2 as FQNEAQ (reference sequence). V was pared by 3 bases and J by 0 bases, with 7 bases of the junction left unmatched. The CDR3 is 16 residues long. The CDR3: CASSFRQGPMNTEAFF. The CDR3 DNA follows: TGTGCCAGCAGCTTTCGACAGGGACCCATGAACACTGAAGCTTTCTTT.

The chain links TRBV3-1 (or the pseudogene TRBV3-2) to TRBJ1-5; 9 bases align to TRBD1. Germline trimming cut 6 bases from V and 9 bases from J; bases unmatched to any gene: 6. The CDR3 spans 13 residues. Germline-derived CDR1 and CDR2 are LGHDT and YNNKEL (reference sequence). The CDR3: CASSQDRGGPQHF. DNA of the CDR3: TGTGCCAGCAGTCAGGACAGGGGTGGGCCCCAGCATTTT.

The V and J genes are TRBV19 and TRBJ2-2, with 10 nucleotides matching TRBD2. V trimming: 3 bases; J trimming: 0 bases; junction bases outside the gene matches: 4. The length of the CDR3 is 17 residues. In germline, CDR1 is LNHDA, CDR2 SQIVND (reference sequence). The CDR3, as DNA: TGTGCCAGTAGTATGACCAGCGGGGGGGCGAACACCGGGGAGCTGTTTTTT. Translating it yields CASSMTSGGANTGELFF.

V gene TRBV4-1 combines with J gene TRBJ2-1; 9 positions agree with TRBD2. The V gene's germline CDR1 is MGHRA and CDR2 YSYEKL. Trimming at V came to 3 bases and at J to 3 bases, leaving 6 bases not matched to a gene. This CDR3 has 16 residues. The CDR3 region has the DNA TGCGCCAGCAGCCACTCCCCAGCGGGGGGCTACAATGAGCAGTTCTTC. It codes for CASSHSPAGGYNEQFF.

This CDR3 is CASSQVPSGGSSTGELFF. The DNA for the CDR3 is TGTGCCAGCAGCCAAGTTCCTAGCGGGGGAAGTTCCACCGGGGAGCTGTTTTTT. V is TRBV3-1 (or the pseudogene TRBV3-2) and J is TRBJ2-2; TRBD2 matches 10 bases. Losses at the gene ends were 1 base for V and 4 bases for J; bases not matched to a gene: 9. CDR1 and CDR2 from the germline V gene are LGHDT and YNNKEL (reference sequence). The CDR3 covers 18 residues.

The rearrangement joins TRBV24-1 to TRBJ2-1; TRBD1 agrees at 9 bases. Germline V gene data show CDR1 as KGHDR and CDR2 as SFDVKD. CDR3 length equals 15 residues. V shed 10 bases and J 8 bases; nucleotides not matched to a gene: 14. The CDR3 loop is CATSQGASPTDEQFF. CDR3 coding DNA: TGTGCCACGTCACAGGGGGCGAGCCCTACGGATGAGCAGTTCTTC.

J is TRBJ2-7 and V is TRBV30; TRBD2 agrees at 10 bases. The CDR3 loop spans 13 amino acids. Losses at the gene ends were 8 bases for V and 4 bases for J; bases not matched to a gene: 8. CDR1 is GTSNPN and CDR2 is SVGIG in the germline V gene (reference sequence). Here the CDR3 DNA reads TGTGCCGGGAAGCGGGGGGGCCCGTACGAGCAGTACTTC. This sequence encodes CAGKRGGPYEQYF.

The chain recombines TRBV6-1 with TRBJ2-2; the D gene is possibly TRBD1 (6 bases). CDR3 size: 19 residues. Per the germline V gene, CDR1 is MNHNS and CDR2 is SASEGT. Deletions cut 2 bases from V and 7 bases from J, with 26 bases between. CDR3 sequence (DNA): TGTGCCAGCAGTGAACTTTTCCCCGGTCCAGGGGCTACGGACGGGGAGCTGTTTTTT. Translated, it gives CASSELFPGPGATDGELFF.

The chain combines TRBV12-3 or TRBV12-4 with TRBJ2-1; the D gene is possibly TRBD2 (6 bases). This CDR3 is 12 amino acids long. Trimming pared 11 bases from V and 2 bases from J, leaving 10 bases between. In nucleotides, the CDR3 is TGTGCCTCCGGAGGGACCTACAATGAGCAGTTCTTC. This codes for CASGGTYNEQFF.

The chain joins TRBV7-9 to TRBJ1-4, with 7 bases identical to TRBD1. Germline-derived CDR1 and CDR2 are SEHNR and FQNEAQ (reference sequence). CDR3 length: 14 residues. The V and J ends lost 4 bases and 8 bases, in that order; junction bases with no gene match: 7. CDR3 sequence reads: CASSSTGFGEKLFF. The CDR3 DNA reads as TGTGCCAGCAGCTCGACAGGGTTCGGGGAAAAACTGTTTTTT. The full variable domain, completed using reference TRBV7-9 and TRBJ1-4, is DTGVSQNPRHKITKRGQNVTFRCDPISEHNRLYWYRQTLGQGPEFLTYFQNEAQLEKSRLLSDRFSAERPKGSFSTLEIQRTEQGDSAMYLCASSSTGFGEKLFFGSGTQLSVL.

This chain uses TRBV7-8 with TRBJ1-5, with 7 bases fitting TRBD1. V dropped 1 base and J dropped 7; count of bases not matched to a gene: 13. This CDR3 contains 17 residues. Germline assignment: CDR1 SGHVS and CDR2 FQNEAQ. For the CDR3, the DNA is TGTGCCAGCAGCTTAGAGGGGCCGGGACAGATAAACCAGCCCCAGCATTTT. Translation gives CASSLEGPGQINQPQHF. The entire variable domain, with the rest obtained from reference TRBV7-8 and TRBJ1-5, is as follows: GAGVSQSPRYKVAKRGQDVALRCDPISGHVSLFWYQQALGQGPEFLTYFQNEAQLDKSGLPSDRFFAERPEGSVSTLKIQRTQQEDSAVYLCASSLEGPGQINQPQHFGDGTRLSIL.

V usage is TRBV11-1 and J usage is TRBJ2-7; 8 bases match TRBD2. The CDR3 contains 15 residues. V was pared by 1 base and J by 2 bases, with 4 bases of the junction left unmatched. Germline assignment: CDR1 SGHAT and CDR2 FQDESV (reference sequence). For the CDR3, the DNA is TGTGCCAGCAGCTTAGAGGCGGGGGGTGCCTACGAGCAGTACTTC. It translates to CASSLEAGGAYEQYF.

The V and J genes are TRBV3-1 (or the pseudogene TRBV3-2) and TRBJ1-4; D remains unclear. The CDR3 sequence is 15 residues long. Germline assignment: CDR1 LGHDT and CDR2 YNNKEL (reference sequence). Trimming shortened V by 1 base and J by 8 bases, and 14 bases separated the two germline ends. The CDR3 coding sequence is TGTGCCAGCAGCCAAGGGAGCGGCCGTAAGGAAAAACTGTTTTTT. It is translated as CASSQGSGRKEKLFF.

This clone was recorded once. This rearrangement joins TRBV13 to TRBJ2-1; 8 bases align to TRBD2. V lost 4 bases and J lost 7; bases outside the gene matches: 12. The CDR3 has 16 amino acids. The germline V gene encodes CDR1 PRHDT and CDR2 FYEKMQ (reference sequence). This CDR3 is CASSSPSVSGGNEQFF. Written as DNA, the CDR3 is TGTGCCAGCAGCTCCCCCTCGGTCAGCGGGGGTAATGAGCAGTTCTTC.